These 29 T cell receptor beta chains share one sample of origin, sequenced in a study of tumor-infiltrating lymphocytes in primary liver carcinoma. Production of TCR beta cDNA used 400 to 650 ng total RNA together with a constant-region primer. For TCR beta, libraries were produced by three nested multiplex PCR rounds using slightly modified ARM-PCR. The study ran its first two PCR rounds for about 11 cycles each, using TRBV1-TRBV30 forward primers and a C-beta reverse primer. One entry per CDR3 protein, called by TCRdb with MiXCR from the multiplex PCR reads. The sample has 330,000 or so distinct CDR3 sequences, roughly two thirds seen once. The blood RNA (from unsorted whole blood) was obtained, and germline DNA was also extracted. The sequenced sample was peripheral blood. The receptors were gathered from a man aged 35 to 55 with primary liver carcinoma and hepatitis B virus infection.

In regard to this clonotype: A clone one base away is much larger, so this may be a read error. No conserved phenylalanine or tryptophan is present at the end of the CDR3, so a read error is the likely explanation. The chain recombines TRBV4-2 with TRBJ2-5, with a weak D call TRBD2 (6 bases). The CDR3 is made up of 16 amino acids. Trimming stripped 2 bases from V and 5 bases from J, with 18 bases between. CDR1 is LGHNA, CDR2 YNFKEQ, per germline. The CDR3 DNA reads as TGTGCCAGCAGCCAAAGAGTCGGGAGTGCGGGCGAGACCCAGTACTTG. Residues: CASSQRVGSAGETQYL.

Turning to this clonotype: Given a much more abundant clone one base away, this may be a read error. The V and J genes are TRBV10-2 and TRBJ1-1; 9 positions agree with TRBD1. After removal of 7 bases from V and 1 base from J, the junction contained 4 bases not matched to a gene. Germline CDR1 and CDR2: WSHSY and SAAADI. This CDR3 has 14 residues. For the CDR3, the DNA is TGCGCCAGCACAGTGGGACAGGGGAACACTGAAGCTTTCTTT. Protein sequence: CASTVGQGNTEAFF.

This sequence joins TRBV11-2 and TRBJ2-1; 7 bases agree with TRBD2. The CDR3 sequence is 13 residues long. The trim removed 5 bases at V and 12 bases at J, leaving 10 bases unmatched. Germline lookup yields CDR1 SGHAT and CDR2 FQNNGV. The CDR3 DNA reads as TGTGCCAGCAGCCTGAGTCAGGGAGGGCGGCAGTTCTTC. Translating it yields CASSLSQGGRQFF.

Worth noting for this clonotype: Germline and junction disagree at one end, which may indicate a read error. This sequence joins TRBV6-5 and TRBJ2-3, with unresolved D. Germline V lookup: CDR1 MNHEY, CDR2 SVGAGI. This CDR3 has 14 amino acids. The CDR3 DNA reads as TGTACCAGCAGTTTGCGATCTAGCACAGATACGCAGTATTTT. It yields the protein CTSSLRSSTDTQYF.

Of note for this clonotype: At one boundary the junction diverges from the germline segment, which might be a read error. V is TRBV11-2 and J is TRBJ2-1; 10 bases match TRBD2. From germline, CDR1 is SGHAT and CDR2 FQNNGV. The CDR3 length is 16 residues. The DNA of the CDR3 is TGTTCCAGTAGCCTACTTCCTAGCGGGAGTAACAATGAGCAGTTCTTC. It yields the protein CSSSLLPSGSNNEQFF.

This clonotype occurred a few times. V gene TRBV10-3 combines with J gene TRBJ2-7; 11 positions match TRBD2. CDR1 is ENHRY, CDR2 SYGVKD, per germline. This CDR3 region has 15 residues. Losses at the gene ends were 1 base for V and 9 bases for J; bases not matched to a gene: 8. This CDR3 reads CAISEWTSGRNVQYF. The CDR3 DNA follows: TGTGCCATCAGTGAGTGGACTAGCGGGCGTAATGTGCAGTACTTC.

About this clonotype: One junction end does not reproduce the germline sequence, and a read error may be involved. The gene calls are TRBV6-1 and TRBJ2-7; 7 bases are shared with TRBD1. The CDR3 has 15 residues. The germline gives CDR1 MNHNS, CDR2 SASEGT. The DNA of the CDR3 is TGTGCCAGAAGTGAAGATAGGGGGCATTCCTACGAGCAGTACTTC. It codes for CARSEDRGHSYEQYF.

Regarding this clonotype: A much bigger clone sits one base away, suggesting this may be a read error. This chain joins TRBV6-2 or TRBV6-3 and TRBJ2-3; D call uncertain. The CDR3 spans 13 residues. Deletions cut 8 bases from V and 0 bases from J, with 9 bases between. The germline V gene encodes CDR1 MNHEY and CDR2 SVGEGT. The CDR3 coding sequence is TGTGCCAGCGGCATTTGGAGCACAGATACGCAGTATTTT. Translation: CASGIWSTDTQYF.

This sequence joins TRBV11-2 and TRBJ2-1; 14 bases line up with TRBD2. The CDR3 loop spans 17 amino acids. After removal of 7 bases from V and 9 bases from J, the junction contained 14 bases not matched to a gene. The germline CDR1 and CDR2 sequences are SGHAT and FQNNGV. The DNA of the CDR3 is TGTGCCAGCACCGGGACTAGCGGGGGTTCTGAGATGTGTGAGCAGTTCTTC. It is translated as CASTGTSGGSEMCEQFF. The full variable domain, in which reference TRBV11-2 and TRBJ2-1 provide the parts outside the CDR3, is EAGVAQSPRYKIIEKRQSVAFWCNPISGHATLYWYQQILGQGPKLLIQFQNNGVVDDSQLPKDRFSAERLKGVDSTLKIQPAKLEDSAVYLCASTGTSGGSEMCEQFFGPGTRLTVL.

This chain joins TRBV28 and TRBJ1-2, with D maybe TRBD1 (6 bases). This CDR3 has 12 amino acids. With 5 bases removed from V and 4 bases from J, the gap between germline ends came to 8 bases. From germline, CDR1 is MDHEN and CDR2 SYDVKM. DNA of the CDR3: TGTGCCAGCAGTGGGACAATCTATGGCTACACCTTC. As protein: CASSGTIYGYTF.

This clonotype was detected a few times. One end of the junction does not line up with germline, which may come from a read error. CDR3 amino acids: CASSGQGGYDQYF. The CDR3 nucleotides read TGTGCCAGCAGCGGACAGGGTGGGTACGATCAGTACTTC. V and J are TRBV12-3 or TRBV12-4 and TRBJ2-7; 8 nucleotides match TRBD1. The CDR3 consists of 13 residues.

This chain connects TRBV10-3 to TRBJ1-2; D gene unclear. Germline V gene data show CDR1 as ENHRY and CDR2 as SYGVKD. This CDR3 comprises 15 residues. V lost 3 bases to trimming and J lost 2 bases, with 13 bases between them. CDR3 nucleotides: TGTGCCATCAGTGAATACCTAACAGAGAACTATGGCTACACCTTC. Its translation is CAISEYLTENYGYTF.

Concerning this clonotype itself: A junction end diverges from the germline sequence, so it may reflect a read error. The chain joins TRBV6-2 or TRBV6-3 to TRBJ1-6; D unclear. The CDR3 contains 17 residues. CDR1 is MNHEY, CDR2 SVGEGT, per germline. The CDR3 loop is CASSLIEKDLRISPLRF. CDR3 nucleotide sequence: TGTGCCAGCAGTTTAATCGAAAAGGACCTTAGGATTTCACCCCTCCGCTTT.

As to this clonotype: One end of the junction is discordant with germline, which a read error may explain. This rearrangement joins TRBV11-2 to TRBJ2-1; 9 positions match TRBD1. The length of the CDR3 is 15 residues. Germline V gene lookup returns CDR1 SGHAT and CDR2 FQNNGV. The CDR3 sequence: CDSLVSGQGNNEQFF. The CDR3 bases are TGTGACAGCTTAGTGTCCGGACAGGGGAACAATGAGCAGTTCTTC.

The chain employs TRBV21-1 and TRBJ1-2. TRBV21-1 is listed as a pseudogene. The CDR3 length is 12 residues. CDR3 residues: CASSKKGYGYTF. CDR3 in DNA: TGTGCCAGCAGCAAAAAGGGCTATGGCTACACCTTC.

The sample holds a few counts of this clonotype. One junction end disagrees with the germline gene, perhaps due to a read error. This chain links TRBV11-3 with TRBJ2-7; the match to TRBD1 covers 9 bases. CDR1 SGHNT and CDR2 YENEEA come from the germline V gene. CDR3 length: 15 amino acids. For the CDR3, the DNA is TGTACCAGCAACTCGACGGGACAGGGTGGGGACGAGCAGTACTTC. This codes for CTSNSTGQGGDEQYF.

The rearrangement links TRBV4-2 to TRBJ2-7; perhaps TRBD2 as D (5 bases). Germline loops: CDR1 LGHNA, CDR2 YNFKEQ. The CDR3 is 14 amino acids. V was clipped by 1 base and J by 4 bases, with 11 bases between them. The CDR3 reads CASSQGRGEYEQYF. The CDR3 region has the DNA TGTGCCAGCAGCCAAGGACGGGGTGAGTACGAGCAGTACTTC.

This clonotype appeared once. The junction departs from germline at one end; a sequencing error may be responsible. In DNA form, the CDR3 reads TGTGCCAGCAACTTAAACAGCTCCCCCTATGAACAGTACTTC. This encodes CASNLNSSPYEQYF. V gene TRBV11-2 combines with J gene TRBJ2-7; D unresolved. This CDR3 is built from 14 residues. Germline values: CDR1 SGHAT, CDR2 FQNNGV.

The chain uses TRBV11-3 and TRBJ2-2; TRBD2 agrees at 9 bases. CDR1 and CDR2 from the germline V gene are SGHNT and YENEEA. V shed 8 bases and J 3 bases; nucleotides not matched to a gene: 4. The CDR3 runs to 14 residues. The CDR3 region has the DNA TGTGCCAGCGACTTAGCGGGAGACACCGGGGAGCTGTTTTTT. Its translation is CASDLAGDTGELFF.

A single count supports this clonotype. A much larger clone lies a single base off, so this may be a read error. The chain uses TRBV29-1 and TRBJ2-3; 14 bases line up with TRBD2. Germline assignment: CDR1 SQVTM and CDR2 ANQGSEA. The CDR3 spans 16 residues. This CDR3 reads CSVEGLAGDFTDTEYF. The CDR3 DNA reads TGCAGCGTTGAGGGACTAGCGGGAGACTTTACAGATACGGAGTATTTT.

The CDR3 DNA reads as TGCGCCGGCACCTTACCCACAGATACGCAGTATTTT. This translates into CAGTLPTDTQYF. The chain is built from TRBV10-2 and TRBJ2-3; D ambiguous. The V gene's germline CDR1 is WSHSY and CDR2 SAAADI. V shed 11 bases and J shed 2 bases, with 11 bases lying between them. CDR3 length: 12 residues.

In this sample, this clonotype turned up a few times. This sequence joins TRBV5-6 and TRBJ2-2; no clear D. V dropped 4 bases and J dropped 0 bases, with 7 bases sitting between them. The CDR3 is 14 residues long. Per germline, CDR1 SGHDT and CDR2 YYEEEE. CDR3 DNA sequence: TGTGCCAGCAGCCCCCCGGCGAACACCGGGGAGCTGTTTTTT. Protein sequence: CASSPPANTGELFF.

V is TRBV5-6 and J is TRBJ2-3; TRBD1 matches at 10 bases. Germline values: CDR1 SGHDT, CDR2 YYEEEE. The CDR3 loop spans 16 amino acids. Unmatched junction bases numbered 4, after V lost 2 bases and J lost 1 base. The chain's CDR3 is CASSLGQGVGTDTQYF. The CDR3 nucleotides are TGTGCCAGCAGCTTAGGACAGGGGGTCGGCACAGATACGCAGTATTTT.

This clonotype was detected many times. This rearrangement joins TRBV6-1 to TRBJ1-5; 9 bases agree with TRBD1. This CDR3 has 15 amino acids. Germline trimming cut 6 bases from V and 0 bases from J; bases unmatched to any gene: 3. Germline CDR1 is MNHNS and CDR2 is SASEGT. CDR3 in DNA: TGTGCCAGCAGGGACAGGGGAATTAGCAATCAGCCCCAGCATTTT. It specifies CASRDRGISNQPQHF.

The V gene is TRBV4-1, the J gene TRBJ1-2; D might be TRBD1 (6 bases). V lost 6 bases and J lost 8, with 25 bases in between. CDR1 MGHRA and CDR2 YSYEKL come from the germline V gene. There are 16 residues in the CDR3. Written as DNA, the CDR3 is TGCGCCAGCAGTTACTTAGGGGAGGGGGATGGAGGAGGCTACACCTTC. This gives the protein CASSYLGEGDGGGYTF.

The chain has TRBV24-1 and TRBJ1-5; tentative D call: TRBD1 (6 bases). The CDR3 spans 15 residues. The germline V and J ends were trimmed by 4 bases and 3 bases, with 12 bases remaining between them. Germline V CDR1 and CDR2: KGHDR, SFDVKD. The CDR3 region is CATSDNREFNQPQHF. DNA for the CDR3: TGTGCCACCAGTGACAACAGGGAATTCAATCAGCCCCAGCATTTT.

The chain links TRBV11-2 to TRBJ2-1; no clear D. Germline V gene sequence: CDR1 SGHAT, CDR2 FQNNGV. Trimming stripped 4 bases from V and 11 bases from J, with 21 bases between. CDR3 length: 15 amino acids. The CDR3 region is CASSSIRVILNKQFF. The CDR3 DNA sequence: TGTGCCAGCAGCTCAATTAGGGTGATTTTAAATAAGCAGTTCTTC.

As concerns this clonotype: One end of the junction varies from germline; a read error may be responsible. This chain joins TRBV12-3 or TRBV12-4 and TRBJ2-7; TRBD1 matches at 7 bases. This CDR3 comprises 15 residues. Here the CDR3 DNA reads TGTGCCAACAGTTTACTGGGGACAGTGTCGGACGAGCAGTACTTC. Translating gives CANSLLGTVSDEQYF.

Turning to this clonotype: Mismatch with germline at one junction end may stem from a read error. The genes are TRBV5-1 and TRBJ2-7; tentative D call: TRBD2 (6 bases). Germline CDR1 is SGHRS and CDR2 is YFSETQ. The CDR3 extends over 15 amino acids. Here the CDR3 DNA reads TGCGCCAGCAGCTCGGGACTCACGTCAACCTATGAGCAGTACTTC. Translation gives CASSSGLTSTYEQYF.